A single sample gave rise to the 12 T cell receptor beta chains below, sequenced in a study of T-cell memory formation after mild COVID-19. MiXCR was run by TCRdb on the 5' RACE reads, yielding one entry per CDR3 protein. The table records under 700,000 distinct CDR3 sequences, over 20% of them present only once. The sequenced sample consisted of PBMCs or a T cell subset sorted from them (not recorded which). The receptors come from an adult woman who had mild COVID-19 (a few samples of this study predate the infection). Cell type and time point are not known.

As DNA, the CDR3 is TGTGCCAGCAGCCAAGCCAGGGACAGCTCCTACACCTTC. As protein: CASSQARDSSYTF. The V gene is TRBV3-1, the J gene TRBJ1-2; 7 bases fit TRBD1. The junction had 6 bases not matched to a gene; V was cut back by 1 base and J by 10 bases. Germline CDR1 reads LGHDT; CDR2 reads YNNKEL (reference sequence). CDR3 length: 13 amino acids. Full variable domain (remainder filled in from reference TRBV3-1 and TRBJ1-2): DTAVSQTPKYLVTQMGNDKSIKCEQNLGHDTMYWYKQDSKKFLKIMFSYNNKELIINETVPNRFSPKSPDKAHLNLHINSLELGDSAVYFCASSQARDSSYTFGSGTRLTVV.

This clonotype was detected a few times. The chain carries TRBV3-1 and TRBJ2-5, with D uncertain. V lost 4 bases to trimming and J lost 7 bases, with 25 bases between them. Germline lookup yields CDR1 LGHDT and CDR2 YNNKEL (reference sequence). The CDR3 contains 17 residues. CDR3 sequence (DNA): TGTGCCAGCAGCCGGATTGTACTCACCGAGCAGATATGGACCCAGTACTTC. As protein: CASSRIVLTEQIWTQYF.

This clonotype occurred a few times. This chain links TRBV6-1 with TRBJ1-5; 7 bases are shared with TRBD1. The CDR3 length is 16 residues. V trimming: 4 bases; J trimming: 5 bases; junction bases outside the gene matches: 11. Per the germline V gene, CDR1 is MNHNS and CDR2 is SASEGT. DNA of the CDR3: TGTGCCAGCAGTGGTCCACTGACAGGGAGGGATCAGCCCCAGCATTTT. Protein sequence: CASSGPLTGRDQPQHF.

In its sample, this clonotype was seen once. The CDR3 DNA reads as TGTGCCACCAGTGAAGGGACAGGGTTTATGGCTTTCTTT. Translated: CATSEGTGFMAFF. The gene calls are TRBV24-1 and TRBJ1-1, with 9 bases matching TRBD1. The CDR3 length is 13 residues. J lost 11 bases, V lost 4 bases, and 7 bases had no gene match. The germline gives CDR1 KGHDR, CDR2 SFDVKD.

This clonotype has only one observation. The chain employs TRBV7-9 and TRBJ2-7; tentatively, D is TRBD1 or TRBD2 (5 bases each). Trimming stripped 7 bases from V and 2 bases from J, with 15 bases between. The CDR3 consists of 14 residues. The germline gives CDR1 SEHNR, CDR2 FQNEAQ (reference sequence). Here the CDR3 reads CASNAGTDPYEQYF. DNA of the CDR3: TGTGCCAGCAACGCCGGGACGGACCCCTACGAGCAGTACTTC. Combining the CDR3 with reference TRBV7-9 and TRBJ2-7 gives the whole variable domain DTGVSQNPRHKITKRGQNVTFRCDPISEHNRLYWYRQTLGQGPEFLTYFQNEAQLEKSRLLSDRFSAERPKGSFSTLEIQRTEQGDSAMYLCASNAGTDPYEQYFGPGTRLTVT.

This clonotype has more than one count but fewer than ten. The rearrangement links TRBV15 to TRBJ1-2; 7 nucleotides match TRBD1. The CDR3 has 19 amino acids. V shed 2 bases and J 6 bases; nucleotides not matched to a gene: 21. The V gene's germline CDR1 is LNHNV and CDR2 YYDKDF (reference sequence). In DNA form, the CDR3 reads TGTGCCACCAGCAGAAGCCCGCTTCGACAGGGCATAGCTATCCATGGCTACACCTTC. This gives the protein CATSRSPLRQGIAIHGYTF.

This clonotype was recorded a few times. V gene TRBV12-3 or TRBV12-4 combines with J gene TRBJ1-6; D may be TRBD1 (6 bases). V was trimmed by 3 bases and J by 9 bases, leaving 9 bases between them. The CDR3 contains 13 residues. CDR3 loop: CASSFGTPSPLHF. The CDR3 DNA follows: TGTGCCAGCAGTTTTGGGACACCTTCACCCCTCCACTTT.

V is TRBV30 and J is TRBJ1-1, with D unclear. This CDR3 comprises 13 residues. CDR1 is GTSNPN, CDR2 SVGIG, per germline (reference sequence). The V end lost 0 bases, the J end lost 1 base, and 6 bases lay between the germline ends. The CDR3: CAWSVQQNTEAFF. The CDR3 DNA reads TGTGCCTGGAGTGTACAACAGAACACTGAAGCTTTCTTT. The variable domain in full, completed from reference TRBV30 and TRBJ1-1, reads SQTIHQWPATLVQPVGSPLSLECTVEGTSNPNLYWYRQAAGRGLQLLFYSVGIGQISSEVPQNLSASRPQDRQFILSSKKLLLSDSGFYLCAWSVQQNTEAFFGQGTRLTVV.

This clonotype was seen more than once but under ten times. The J gene is TRBJ2-5, the V gene TRBV24-1; D gene unclear. This CDR3 is 13 amino acids long. Germline CDR1 is KGHDR and CDR2 is SFDVKD. V gave up 3 bases and J gave up 4 bases, with 8 bases separating them. The DNA of the CDR3 is TGTGCCACCAGTGATACCTCCTTAGAGACCCAGTACTTC. Translated: CATSDTSLETQYF.

The chain joins TRBV6-2 or TRBV6-3 to TRBJ2-3, with 9 nucleotides matching TRBD2. The V segment lost 2 bases and the J segment 9 bases; nucleotides outside the gene matches: 6. The CDR3 covers 14 residues. From germline, CDR1 is MNHEY and CDR2 SVGEGT. This CDR3 reads CASSYGAGGPTQYF. The CDR3 DNA is TGTGCCAGCAGTTACGGTGCGGGGGGGCCGACGCAGTATTTT.

There are a few counts of this clonotype. The chain links TRBV7-3 to TRBJ1-1; the D gene is possibly TRBD1 (5 bases). Germline CDR1 is SGHTA and CDR2 is FQGTGA. The CDR3 runs to 17 residues. The V end was cut by 4 bases, the J end by 0 bases, with 18 bases between. The CDR3 region is CASSSSGTAALNTEAFF. The CDR3 DNA follows: TGTGCCAGCAGCTCATCCGGGACCGCCGCTTTGAACACTGAAGCTTTCTTT.

The chain employs TRBV20-1 and TRBJ1-2; D is unclear. Deletions cut 3 bases from V and 3 bases from J, with 8 bases between. CDR1 is DFQATT, CDR2 SNEGSKA, per germline (reference sequence). The CDR3 contains 12 residues. CDR3 region: CSASLPHYGYTF. The CDR3 DNA reads TGCAGTGCTAGCCTCCCGCACTATGGCTACACCTTC.